This passage covers 12 T cell receptor beta chains from one sample sequenced in a study of cytomegalovirus exposure and HLA in healthy donors. The PCR ran on 60 Vbeta and 13 Jbeta primers. Only in-frame clones appear in the TCRdb table, and some are missing; sequencing was by immunoSEQ multiplex PCR. Among roughly 30,000 clones listed, just under 90% were seen once. Sequencing was performed on PBMCs. The receptors were sampled from a boy aged 5-17 years in good health and CMV-seronegative.

V is TRBV19 and J is TRBJ2-4; 16 bases align to TRBD2. CDR1 LNHDA and CDR2 SQIVND come from the germline V gene (reference sequence). There are 17 residues in the CDR3. The trim removed 6 bases at V and 6 bases at J, leaving 8 bases unmatched. As DNA, the CDR3 is TGTGCCAGTAGCCCGGGACTAGCGGGGGGGCTCGGAAACATTCAGTACTTC. Encoded protein: CASSPGLAGGLGNIQYF. Looking up the rest from reference TRBV19 and TRBJ2-4 gives the full variable domain: DGGITQSPKYLFRKEGQNVTLSCEQNLNHDAMYWYRQDPGQGLRLIYYSQIVNDFQKGDIAEGYSVSREKKESFPLTVTSAQKNPTAFYLCASSPGLAGGLGNIQYFGAGTRLSVL.

The V and J genes are TRBV10-3 and TRBJ2-2; 7 nucleotides match TRBD1. The CDR3 covers 15 residues. After removal of 6 bases from V and 6 bases from J, the junction contained 10 bases not matched to a gene. Germline CDR1 and CDR2: ENHRY and SYGVKD. The CDR3 DNA sequence: TGTGCCATCAGATCGGACAGGACGTTTTCCGGGGAGCTGTTTTTT. It is translated as CAIRSDRTFSGELFF.

The genes are TRBV19 and TRBJ2-7; TRBD1 matches at 8 bases. The V and J ends lost 7 bases and 0 bases, in that order; junction bases with no gene match: 5. The germline V gene encodes CDR1 LNHDA and CDR2 SQIVND (reference sequence). The CDR3 consists of 14 residues. The CDR3 DNA is TGTGCCAGTACCGATACAGGGGGCTCCTACGAGCAGTACTTC. Its protein is CASTDTGGSYEQYF.

As concerns this clone: A much larger clone lies one base from this, so it may be a read error. The chain carries TRBV27 and TRBJ2-7; maybe TRBD1 (6 bases). CDR1 and CDR2 from the germline V gene are MNHEY and SMNVEV (reference sequence). The CDR3 totals 13 residues. V shed 5 bases and J shed 0 bases, with 8 bases lying between them. In DNA form, the CDR3 reads TGTGCCAGCAGTCGGACAGTCTCCTACGAGCAGTACTTC. Residues: CASSRTVSYEQYF.

The chain couples TRBV19 to TRBJ2-1; perhaps TRBD2 as D (6 bases). The germline gives CDR1 LNHDA, CDR2 SQIVND (reference sequence). V dropped 1 base and J dropped 5 bases, with 12 bases sitting between them. The CDR3 runs to 15 residues. The DNA for the CDR3 is TGTGCCAGTAGTATAGTTGGGACTTCTCACAATGAGCAGTTCTTC. Translated, it gives CASSIVGTSHNEQFF.

V is TRBV7-9 and J is TRBJ2-7; D is perhaps TRBD2 (6 bases). The CDR3 consists of 11 residues. Germline lookup yields CDR1 SEHNR and CDR2 FQNEAQ (reference sequence). Trimming took off 4 bases at V and 9 bases at J, with 10 bases between the two ends. CDR3: CASSSGRGQYF. The CDR3 DNA sequence: TGTGCCAGCAGCTCCGGGAGAGGGCAGTACTTC.

The rearrangement uses TRBV12-5 and TRBJ2-1, with D possibly matching TRBD1 (5 bases). The germline V and J ends were trimmed by 4 bases and 7 bases, with 8 bases remaining between them. The germline CDR1 and CDR2 sequences are LGHNT and FRNRAP. The CDR3 has 12 amino acids. In DNA, the CDR3 is TGTGCTAGTGGTTCAGCAGGGAATGAGCAGTTCTTC. Amino acids: CASGSAGNEQFF.

V gene TRBV5-4 combines with J gene TRBJ2-5, with 14 bases fitting TRBD2. Germline loops: CDR1 SGHNT, CDR2 YYREEE (reference sequence). The CDR3 length is 17 residues. V lost 0 bases and J lost 0; bases outside the gene matches: 1. DNA of the CDR3: TGTGCCAGCAGCTTGGGACTAGCGGGGGGGGACCAAGAGACCCAGTACTTC. Protein: CASSLGLAGGDQETQYF.

V gene TRBV25-1 combines with J gene TRBJ1-3, with a tentative D call TRBD1 (6 bases). V was clipped by 1 base and J by 1 base, with 14 bases between them. The germline CDR1 and CDR2 sequences are MGHDK and SYGVNS. This CDR3 spans 17 amino acids. CDR3 loop: CASSELIGQSSGNTIYF. In DNA, the CDR3 is TGTGCCAGCAGTGAATTGATTGGACAGAGTTCTGGAAACACCATATATTTT.

This clone has just a few counts. The rearrangement joins TRBV7-2 to TRBJ1-4, with D possibly matching TRBD1 (5 bases). V shed 5 bases and J shed 13 bases, with 14 bases lying between them. There are 12 residues in the CDR3. Germline loops: CDR1 SGHTA, CDR2 FQGNSA. The CDR3 loop reads CASSPPGGGLFF. CDR3 DNA sequence: TGTGCCAGCAGCCCACCGGGGGGAGGACTGTTTTTT. The full variable domain, completed using reference TRBV7-2 and TRBJ1-4, is GAGVSQSPSNKVTEKGKDVELRCDPISGHTALYWYRQSLGQGLEFLIYFQGNSAPDKSGLPSDRFSAERTGGSVSTLTIQRTQQEDSAVYLCASSPPGGGLFFGSGTQLSVL.

The chain carries TRBV10-3 and TRBJ2-5, with D perhaps TRBD2 (5 bases). V was cut by 3 bases and J by 5 bases, with 10 bases left in between. This CDR3 region has 13 residues. The germline V gene encodes CDR1 ENHRY and CDR2 SYGVKD. The CDR3 DNA reads as TGTGCCATCAGTGAACGGGGTACGGAGACCCAGTACTTC. Its translation: CAISERGTETQYF.

The chain employs TRBV7-2 and TRBJ2-1, with TRBD2 as a possible D gene (7 bases). The germline V gene has CDR1 SGHTA and CDR2 FQGNSA. The CDR3 is 14 residues long. The V and J ends lost 0 bases and 5 bases respectively, with 8 bases between them. CDR3 amino acids: CASSLAGGHNEQFF. In DNA form, the CDR3 reads TGTGCCAGCAGCTTAGCGGGGGGGCACAATGAGCAGTTCTTC.